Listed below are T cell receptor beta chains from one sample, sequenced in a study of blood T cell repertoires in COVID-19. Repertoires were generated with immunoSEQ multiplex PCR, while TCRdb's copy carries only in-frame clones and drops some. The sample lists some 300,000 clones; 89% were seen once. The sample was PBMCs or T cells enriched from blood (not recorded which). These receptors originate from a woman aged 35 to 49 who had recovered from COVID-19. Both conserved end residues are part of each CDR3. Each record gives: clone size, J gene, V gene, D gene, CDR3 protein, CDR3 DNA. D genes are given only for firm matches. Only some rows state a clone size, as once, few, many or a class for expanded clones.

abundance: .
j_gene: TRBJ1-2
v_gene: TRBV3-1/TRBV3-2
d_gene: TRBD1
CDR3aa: CASSYRGHDYGYTF
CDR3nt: TGTGCCAGCAGCTACAGGGGGCACGACTATGGCTACACCTTC

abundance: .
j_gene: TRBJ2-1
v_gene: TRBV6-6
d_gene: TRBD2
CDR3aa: CASSVRGGGAREQFF
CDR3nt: TGTGCCAGCAGCGTGAGAGGCGGGGGGGCTCGTGAGCAGTTCTTC

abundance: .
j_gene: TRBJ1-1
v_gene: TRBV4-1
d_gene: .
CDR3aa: CASFPVGGPNTEAFF
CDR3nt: TGCGCCAGCTTCCCAGTGGGGGGACCGAACACTGAAGCTTTCTTT

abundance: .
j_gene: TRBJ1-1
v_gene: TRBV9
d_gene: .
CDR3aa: CASSVAVNTEAFF
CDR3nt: TGTGCCAGCAGCGTAGCGGTGAACACTGAAGCTTTCTTT

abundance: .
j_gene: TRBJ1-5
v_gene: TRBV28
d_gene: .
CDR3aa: CASRSGLHQPQHF
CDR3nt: TGTGCCAGCAGGTCCGGACTTCATCAGCCCCAGCATTTT

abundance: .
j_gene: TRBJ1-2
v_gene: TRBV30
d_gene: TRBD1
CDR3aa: CAWSPGQSNYGYTF
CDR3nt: TGTGCCTGGAGCCCGGGACAGAGTAACTATGGCTACACCTTC

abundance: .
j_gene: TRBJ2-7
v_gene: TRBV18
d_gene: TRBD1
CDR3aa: CASSPPPDRVSYEQYF
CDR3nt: TGTGCCAGCTCACCACCCCCGGACAGGGTCAGCTACGAGCAGTACTTC

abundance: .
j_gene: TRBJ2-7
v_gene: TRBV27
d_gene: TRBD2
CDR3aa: CASSFGLGYEQYF
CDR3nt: TGTGCCAGCAGTTTCGGACTAGGGTACGAGCAGTACTTC

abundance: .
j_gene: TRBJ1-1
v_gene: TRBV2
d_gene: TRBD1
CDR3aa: CAAQTGGRIDTEAFF
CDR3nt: TGTGCCGCCCAGACAGGGGGCAGAATTGACACTGAAGCTTTCTTT

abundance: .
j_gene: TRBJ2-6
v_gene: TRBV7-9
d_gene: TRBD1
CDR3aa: CASTRDSPSGANVLTF
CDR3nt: TGTGCCAGCACCCGGGACAGCCCCTCTGGGGCCAACGTCCTGACTTTC

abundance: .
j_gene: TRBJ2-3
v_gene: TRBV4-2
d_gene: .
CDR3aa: CASSQESDTSTDTQYF
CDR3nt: TGTGCCAGCAGCCAAGAAAGTGATACTAGCACAGATACGCAGTATTTT

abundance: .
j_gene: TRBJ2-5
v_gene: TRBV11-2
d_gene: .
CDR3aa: CASSLLRWQETQYF
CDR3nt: TGTGCCAGCAGCTTATTGCGGTGGCAAGAGACCCAGTACTTC

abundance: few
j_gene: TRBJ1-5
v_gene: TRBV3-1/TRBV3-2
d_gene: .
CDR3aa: CASSQGRDQPQHF
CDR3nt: TGTGCCAGCAGCCAAGGGAGGGATCAGCCCCAGCATTTT

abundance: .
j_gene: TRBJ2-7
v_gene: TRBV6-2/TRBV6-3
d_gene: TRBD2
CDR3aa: CASSYSLAGAKIGSYEQYF
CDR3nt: TGTGCCAGCAGTTACAGTCTAGCGGGGGCGAAAATCGGGTCCTACGAGCAGTACTTC